This is a list of T cell receptor beta chains from one sample in a study of cytomegalovirus exposure and HLA in healthy donors. Repertoires were generated with immunoSEQ multiplex PCR, while TCRdb's copy carries only in-frame clones and drops some. The sample shows fewer than 200,000 clones, about four fifths of them seen only once. Sequences were obtained from PBMCs. These receptor sequences come from a female donor in good health and CMV-seronegative. The CDR3 runs from the conserved cysteine through the conserved F or W. The order of the fields is CDR3 DNA, CDR3 protein, J gene, V gene, D gene, clone size. The D gene is left open where the match is weak. For some rows the clone size is stated as once, few or many, or as a class when expanded; others skip it.

TGTGCCAGCAGCTTAGATGGGACAGGGGTCTACGAGCAGTACTTC CASSLDGTGVYEQYF TRBJ2-7 TRBV11-3 TRBD1 NA
TGTGCCAGCAGCCCCTGTTTCCGGAACACCGGGGAGCTGTTTTTT CASSPCFRNTGELFF TRBJ2-2 TRBV12-1 NA NA
TGTGCCAGCAGCGAGGGGGACCCTAGCAGCGAGCAGTACTTC CASSEGDPSSEQYF TRBJ2-7 TRBV7-6 NA NA
TGTGCCTGGATAGATGGGAATACAGGGCCTACCCGGAACACCGGGGAGCTGTTTTTT CAWIDGNTGPTRNTGELFF TRBJ2-2 TRBV30 NA NA
TGTGCCAGCAGAGCCCTTAACTATGGCTACACCTTC CASRALNYGYTF TRBJ1-2 TRBV28 NA NA
TGTGCCAGCAGCTTACAGGGTAATTCACCCCTCCACTTT CASSLQGNSPLHF TRBJ1-6 TRBV7-3 NA NA
TGCAGCGCTGCCGGGGGGGGGCGAGCCTACGAGCAGTACTTC CSAAGGGRAYEQYF TRBJ2-7 TRBV29-1 TRBD2 NA
TGCGCCAGCAGCTCTGGCGGACTAGCGGGAAACTACGAGCAGTACTTC CASSSGGLAGNYEQYF TRBJ2-7 TRBV5-1 TRBD2 once
TGTGCCAGCACCTTTGTGGCTAGCGGGAGGAGAGGTACGCAGTATTTT CASTFVASGRRGTQYF TRBJ2-3 TRBV28 TRBD2 NA
TGTGCCAGCAGTGAAAGTGTGCGGGTAAAGGGTGAGCAGTTCTTC CASSESVRVKGEQFF TRBJ2-1 TRBV25-1 NA NA
TGTGCCAGCAGTGCGGGGTTTCTCCAGCATTTT CASSAGFLQHF TRBJ1-5 TRBV2 NA once
TGTGCCAGCAGGAACAGGGAGAACACTGAAGCTTTCTTT CASRNRENTEAFF TRBJ1-1 TRBV2 NA NA
TGTGCCAGCAGCTTGGCCTTTACAGGGATGAACACTGAAGCTTTCTTT CASSLAFTGMNTEAFF TRBJ1-1 TRBV5-5 NA NA
TGTGCCAGCAGCCAAGTCGGAAAAGCGGCTGGCTACGAGCAGTACTTC CASSQVGKAAGYEQYF TRBJ2-7 TRBV14 NA NA
TGTGCCAGCAGTGAAGCGGGAAGGGGAGTCACTGAAGCTTTCTTT CASSEAGRGVTEAFF TRBJ1-1 TRBV25-1 NA NA
TGTGCCAGCAGCCAAAAGACAGGGAGCAACAATCAGCCCCAGCATTTT CASSQKTGSNNQPQHF TRBJ1-5 TRBV4-2 TRBD1 few
TGTGCCAGTAGCCCCGAGGGGGCCTACGAGCAGTACTTC CASSPEGAYEQYF TRBJ2-7 TRBV19 NA few
TGCGCCAGCAGCCCGGACAGGGGACCGGATACGCAGTATTTT CASSPDRGPDTQYF TRBJ2-3 TRBV5-1 TRBD1 NA
TGTGCCAGCAGTTACGAGGGACAGGGGCGGACCCAGTACTTC CASSYEGQGRTQYF TRBJ2-5 TRBV6-6 TRBD1 once
TGCAGCGTTCTGGGGGCGAGGGAGCAGTACTTC CSVLGAREQYF TRBJ2-7 TRBV29-1 NA NA
TGTGCCAGCAGCCAAGAGGCACAGGGATCTCAACATTTT CASSQEAQGSQHF TRBJ1-5 TRBV4-2 NA NA
TGTGCTAGTCGGGGGGGGGCAGGAGCGGACGAGCAGTACTTC CASRGGAGADEQYF TRBJ2-7 TRBV12-5 TRBD2 few
TGTGCCACTACTAGCGAGAGGGTGGAGACCCAGTACTTC CATTSERVETQYF TRBJ2-5 TRBV6-1 TRBD2 NA
TGTGCCAGCAGCTTAGCGTCCGAGAGCACAGATACGCAGTATTTT CASSLASESTDTQYF TRBJ2-3 TRBV7-6 NA NA
TGTGCCAGCAGTTTCGGACAGATCTCTGGGGCCAACGTCCTGACTTTC CASSFGQISGANVLTF TRBJ2-6 TRBV6-5 NA NA
TGTGCCAGCAGCTTAGATAAGGTCGACAGGGAGCTGTTTTTT CASSLDKVDRELFF TRBJ2-2 TRBV11-1 NA NA
TGCGCCAGCAGCTTCACTCCGGGACAGGGTAATCGGGCCCTCCACTTT CASSFTPGQGNRALHF TRBJ1-6 TRBV5-1 TRBD1 once